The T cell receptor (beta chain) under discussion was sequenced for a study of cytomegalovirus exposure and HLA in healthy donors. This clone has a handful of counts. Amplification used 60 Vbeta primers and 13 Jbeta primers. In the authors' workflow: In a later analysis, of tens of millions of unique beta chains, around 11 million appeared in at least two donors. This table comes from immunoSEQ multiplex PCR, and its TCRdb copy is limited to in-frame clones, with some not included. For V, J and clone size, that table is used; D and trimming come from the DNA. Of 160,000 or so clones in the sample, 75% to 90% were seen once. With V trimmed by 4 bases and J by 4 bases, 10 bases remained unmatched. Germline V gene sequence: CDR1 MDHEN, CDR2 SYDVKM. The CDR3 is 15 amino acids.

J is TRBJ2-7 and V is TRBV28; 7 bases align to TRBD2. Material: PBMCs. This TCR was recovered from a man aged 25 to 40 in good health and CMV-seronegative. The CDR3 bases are TGTGCCAGCAGTTCTAGCGGCACAGCTTGGTACGAGCAGTACTTC. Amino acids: CASSSSGTAWYEQYF.